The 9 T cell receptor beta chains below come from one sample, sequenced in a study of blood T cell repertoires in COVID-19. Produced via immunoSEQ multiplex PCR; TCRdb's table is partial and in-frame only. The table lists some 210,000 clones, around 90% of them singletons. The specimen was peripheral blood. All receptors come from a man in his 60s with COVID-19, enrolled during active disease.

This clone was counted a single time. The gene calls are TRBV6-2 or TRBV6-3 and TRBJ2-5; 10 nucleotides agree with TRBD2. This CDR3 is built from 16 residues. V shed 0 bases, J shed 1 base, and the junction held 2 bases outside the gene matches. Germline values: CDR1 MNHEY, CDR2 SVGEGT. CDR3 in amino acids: CASSYSLAGVQETQYF. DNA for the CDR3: TGTGCCAGCAGTTACTCTCTAGCGGGGGTCCAAGAGACCCAGTACTTC.

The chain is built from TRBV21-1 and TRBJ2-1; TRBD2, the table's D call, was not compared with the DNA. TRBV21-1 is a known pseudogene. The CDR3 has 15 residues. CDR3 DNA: TGTGCCAGCAGCAAAGTAAACAGGGAGGGAGGAGGGCAGTTCTTC. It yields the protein CASSKVNREGGGQFF.

The CDR3 DNA reads TGTGCCAGCAGCAGAGGGGGCAGAATCCCGCGGGGCTACACCTTC. Its protein is CASSRGGRIPRGYTF. The chain couples TRBV7-2 to TRBJ1-2; TRBD1 matches 7 bases. Trimming removed 5 bases from V and 8 bases from J; junction bases left unmatched: 14. The CDR3 spans 15 residues. Germline lookup yields CDR1 SGHTA and CDR2 FQGNSA.

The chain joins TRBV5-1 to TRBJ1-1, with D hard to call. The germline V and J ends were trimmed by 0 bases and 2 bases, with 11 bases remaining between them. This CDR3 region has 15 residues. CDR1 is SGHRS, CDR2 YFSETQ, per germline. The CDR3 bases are TGCGCCAGCAGCTTGGCCGGGAATGCTAACACTGAAGCTTTCTTT. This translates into CASSLAGNANTEAFF. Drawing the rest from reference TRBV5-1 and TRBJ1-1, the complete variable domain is KAGVTQTPRYLIKTRGQQVTLSCSPISGHRSVSWYQQTPGQGLQFLFEYFSETQRNKGNFPGRFSGRQFSNSRSEMNVSTLELGDSALYLCASSLAGNANTEAFFGQGTRLTVV.

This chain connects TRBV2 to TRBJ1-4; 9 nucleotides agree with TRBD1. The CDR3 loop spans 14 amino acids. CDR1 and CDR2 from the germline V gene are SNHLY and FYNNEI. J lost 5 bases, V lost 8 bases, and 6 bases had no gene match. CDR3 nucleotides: TGTGCCAGCGTAACCGGGACAGGGAATGAAAAACTGTTTTTT. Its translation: CASVTGTGNEKLFF.

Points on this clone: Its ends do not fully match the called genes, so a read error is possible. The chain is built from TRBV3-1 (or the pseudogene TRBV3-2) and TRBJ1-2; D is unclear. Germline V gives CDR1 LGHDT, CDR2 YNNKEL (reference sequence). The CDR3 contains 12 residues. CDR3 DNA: TGTGCCAACAGCCAAGATTTGGGCGGCTACACCTTC. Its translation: CANSQDLGGYTF.

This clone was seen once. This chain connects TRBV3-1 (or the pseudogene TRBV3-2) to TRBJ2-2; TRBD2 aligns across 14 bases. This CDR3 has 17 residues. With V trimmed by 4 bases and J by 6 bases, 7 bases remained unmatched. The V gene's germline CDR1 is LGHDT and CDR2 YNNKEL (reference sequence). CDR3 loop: CASSPYQGLAGAGELFF. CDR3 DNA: TGTGCCAGCAGCCCCTACCAGGGACTAGCGGGGGCCGGGGAGCTGTTTTTT.

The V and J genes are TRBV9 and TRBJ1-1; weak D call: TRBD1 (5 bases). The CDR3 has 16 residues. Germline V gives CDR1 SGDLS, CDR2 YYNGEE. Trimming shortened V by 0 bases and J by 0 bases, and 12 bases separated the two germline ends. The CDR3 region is CASSVGGGRMNTEAFF. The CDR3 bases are TGTGCCAGCAGCGTAGGGGGCGGCAGGATGAACACTGAAGCTTTCTTT.

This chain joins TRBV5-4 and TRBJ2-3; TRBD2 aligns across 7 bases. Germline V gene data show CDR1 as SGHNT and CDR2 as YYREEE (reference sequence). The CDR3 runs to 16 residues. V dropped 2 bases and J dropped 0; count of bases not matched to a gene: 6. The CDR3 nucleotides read TGTGCCAGCAGCTTCGAGCGGGGTTCTAGCACAGATACGCAGTATTTT. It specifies CASSFERGSSTDTQYF.